Only a few counts were recorded for the clone carrying this T cell receptor (beta chain). The antigen remains undetermined. The V gene's germline CDR1 is MDHEN and CDR2 SYDVKM. This CDR3 has 13 amino acids. The V end lost 3 bases, the J end lost 5 bases, and 8 bases lay between the germline ends. These data originate in a study of lymphopenia after photon versus proton radiotherapy. Points from the study as a whole: Under photons, naive T cells and diversity fell while effector/memory populations rose.

Sequencing was performed with immunoSEQ multiplex PCR; in TCRdb, only in-frame clones are kept and a portion is missing. This sample has tens of thousands of clones; over 70% occur once, and the top ten carry roughly 15%. The chain joins TRBV28 to TRBJ1-5; D is unresolved. This material consisted of peripheral blood, taken from a patient treated with proton-based radiotherapy. The origin of this receptor is a woman in her seventies with pancreatic cancer. The CDR3 region is CASSLSVDQPQHF. CDR3 bases: TGTGCCAGCAGTTTGTCCGTGGATCAGCCCCAGCATTTT. The full variable domain, rest sourced from reference TRBV28 and TRBJ1-5, is DVKVTQSSRYLVKRTGEKVFLECVQDMDHENMFWYRQDPGLGLRLIYFSYDVKMKEKGDIPEGYSVSREKKERFSLILESASTNQTSMYLCASSLSVDQPQHFGDGTRLSIL.